This T cell receptor (beta chain) was sequenced during a study of shared clonotypes between healthy human individuals. Clones were sequenced by immunoSEQ multiplex PCR, and TCRdb holds only the in-frame ones, with some missing. The sample holds hundreds of thousands of clones, around four fifths seen once. CD4+ cell separation produced CD45RA+ naive and CD45RA-negative memory subsets. Worth noting for this clone: Other DNA sequences within the sample encode an identical CDR3.

Source material: memory CD4+ T cells sorted from blood. Subset noted: CD45RA-negative fraction. This TCR was recovered from a woman aged 25 to 39 in good health.

As DNA, the CDR3 is TGTGCCAGCAGTTTGGGGCTCAACTATGGCTACACCTTC. Its protein product is CASSLGLNYGYTF. V is TRBV28 and J is TRBJ1-2; D might be TRBD1 (5 bases). Trimming removed 3 bases at V and 2 bases at J, with 7 bases between. The V gene's germline CDR1 is MDHEN and CDR2 SYDVKM. The CDR3 spans 13 residues.